The rows below give T cell receptor beta chains drawn from one sample of a study of tumor-infiltrating lymphocytes in primary liver carcinoma. MiXCR, applied by TCRdb to the multiplex PCR reads, yields one record per CDR3 protein. The repertoire has approximately 330,000 distinct CDR3 sequences, less than 65% of them found once; the top ten carry about 6%. The sample taken for sequencing was peripheral blood. The receptors were gathered from a man in his forties with primary liver carcinoma and hepatitis B virus infection. Both conserved end residues are part of each CDR3. The order of the fields is clone size, J gene, V gene, D gene, CDR3 protein, CDR3 DNA. D genes are given only for firm matches. The listing skips clone size in some rows; elsewhere it reads once, few, many or a size class.

>NA|TRBJ2-1|TRBV7-9|NA
CASSSFSWRDYNEQFF
TGTGCCAGCAGCTCCTTTAGTTGGCGGGACTACAATGAGCAGTTCTTC
>NA|TRBJ2-2|TRBV6-6|TRBD2
CASSYLASGRPNTGELFF
TGTGCCAGCAGTTACTTGGCTAGCGGGAGGCCAAACACCGGGGAGCTGTTTTTT
>many|TRBJ2-7|TRBV11-2|TRBD1
CASSLGWGQVYEQYF
TGTGCCAGCAGCTTAGGTTGGGGACAGGTCTACGAGCAGTACTTC
>once|TRBJ2-7|TRBV11-2|NA
CTGSPGGYEQYF
TGTACCGGCAGTCCCGGGGGCTACGAGCAGTACTTC
>NA|TRBJ2-3|TRBV4-1|NA
CASSQGHVDRYIDTQYF
TGCGCCAGCAGCCAAGGCCACGTTGACAGGTACATAGATACGCAGTATTTT
>NA|TRBJ2-1|TRBV10-2|NA
CASRRGSEGEQFF
TGCGCCAGCAGGAGGGGTAGCGAAGGTGAGCAGTTCTTC
>NA|TRBJ2-7|TRBV5-1|TRBD2
CASSFLTSGVEQYF
TGCGCCAGCAGCTTCCTTACTAGCGGGGTCGAGCAGTACTTC
>NA|TRBJ2-1|TRBV2|TRBD2
CVSRDQLAVNEQFF
TGTGTCAGCAGGGACCAACTAGCGGTCAATGAGCAGTTCTTC
>NA|TRBJ2-3|TRBV4-1|NA
CACSQAETDTQYF
TGCGCCTGCAGCCAAGCAGAGACAGATACGCAGTATTTT
>NA|TRBJ2-7|TRBV29-1|TRBD2
CSVGIGRAGDQYF
TGCAGTGTTGGGATAGGGAGGGCAGGCGATCAGTACTTC
>many|TRBJ1-6|TRBV4-2|NA
CASSQDTGGNNSPLHF
TGTGCCAGCAGCCAAGATACCGGGGGCAATAATTCACCCCTCCACTTT
>NA|TRBJ2-7|TRBV4-1|NA
CASNQEQRASYEQYF
TGCGCCAGCAACCAAGAGCAGCGGGCCTCCTACGAGCAGTACTTC
>NA|TRBJ2-7|TRBV4-2|NA
CASSQDLASTYEQYF
TGTGCCAGCAGCCAAGATCTAGCGTCTACCTACGAGCAGTACTTC
>NA|TRBJ2-7|TRBV30|TRBD1
CAWSDRGEQYF
TGTGCCTGGAGCGACAGGGGCGAGCAGTACTTC
>NA|TRBJ2-1|TRBV29-1|TRBD2
CSVACLADTIPEGNEQFF
TGCAGCGTTGCATGTCTAGCGGACACCATTCCAGAGGGCAATGAGCAGTTCTTC
>NA|TRBJ1-1|TRBV12-3/TRBV12-4|TRBD1
CARGTNRGLLTEAFF
TGTGCCAGAGGAACAAACAGGGGGCTTCTCACTGAAGCTTTCTTT
>NA|TRBJ1-1|TRBV4-1|NA
CVSIRDPELMNTEVFF
TGCGTTAGCATTCGGGACCCGGAGCTCATGAACACTGAAGTTTTCTTT
>NA|TRBJ1-4|TRBV29-1|TRBD1
CSGGQGAEKLFF
TGCAGCGGGGGACAGGGAGCGGAAAAACTGTTTTTT
>many|TRBJ2-6|TRBV4-1|TRBD1
CASSQRRTGSGANVLTF
TGCGCCAGCAGCCAACGAAGGACAGGCTCTGGGGCCAACGTCCTGACTTTC
>NA|TRBJ2-5|TRBV4-1|NA
CASSQEPDSGLEIQYF
TGCGCCAGCAGCCAAGAGCCTGACTCAGGGTTGGAGATCCAATACTTC
>NA|TRBJ2-1|TRBV11-2|NA
CASSKVVNQSPQFF
TGTGCCAGCAGCAAGGTGGTAAATCAATCACCACAGTTCTTC
>NA|TRBJ2-7|TRBV28|TRBD2
CASTGTSGSNEQYF
TGTGCCAGTACCGGGACTAGCGGGAGTAACGAGCAGTACTTC
>NA|TRBJ2-1|TRBV5-1|TRBD2
CASSPSGREGWNEQFF
TGCGCCAGCAGCCCCTCAGGCCGGGAGGGCTGGAATGAGCAGTTCTTC